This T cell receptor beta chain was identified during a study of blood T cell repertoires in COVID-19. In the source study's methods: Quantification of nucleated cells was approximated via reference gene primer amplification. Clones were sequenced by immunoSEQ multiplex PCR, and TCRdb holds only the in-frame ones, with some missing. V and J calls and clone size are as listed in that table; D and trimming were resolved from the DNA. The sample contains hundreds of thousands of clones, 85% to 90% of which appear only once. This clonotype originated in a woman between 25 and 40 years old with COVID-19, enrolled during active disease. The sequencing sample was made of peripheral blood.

The CDR3 coding sequence is TGCGCCAGCAGCCAAGTTTTATCGGAGACCCAGTACTTC. This encodes CASSQVLSETQYF. J is TRBJ2-5 and V is TRBV4-1; no definite D call. V was cut by 1 base and J by 5 bases, with 8 bases left in between. Per germline, CDR1 MGHRA and CDR2 YSYEKL. The CDR3 sequence is 13 residues long.